This is a list of T cell receptor beta chains from one sample in a study of blood T cell repertoires in COVID-19. Clones were read by immunoSEQ multiplex PCR, and TCRdb kept only the in-frame ones, dropping some. The sample shows 150,000 to 250,000 clones, almost 85% of them seen only once. Material for sequencing was peripheral blood. The source of these receptors is a human donor with acute or convalescent COVID-19. The donor label of this sample is uncertain. Both conserved end residues are part of each CDR3. Each record gives: J gene, V gene, clone size, D gene, CDR3 protein, CDR3 DNA. A D gene is named only where the DNA matches it firmly. Size values are once, few and many counts, or a class for expanded clones, and some rows have none.

>TRBJ1-2|TRBV7-2|-|-
CASSPTGLNYGYTF
TGTGCCAGCAGCCCAACGGGACTTAACTATGGCTACACCTTC
>TRBJ1-6|TRBV2|-|TRBD1
CASSEGTGGQSPLHF
TGTGCCAGCAGTGAAGGGACAGGGGGACAGTCACCCCTCCACTTT
>TRBJ2-1|TRBV7-3|-|-
CASSLKREPYNEQFF
TGTGCCAGCAGCTTAAAACGGGAGCCTTACAATGAGCAGTTCTTC
>TRBJ1-1|TRBV18|-|-
CASSPNTVRNTEAFF
TGTGCCAGCTCACCAAATACAGTGCGGAACACTGAAGCTTTCTTT
>TRBJ1-3|TRBV19|-|TRBD1
CASSTGQVYSGNTIYF
TGTGCCAGTAGTACCGGACAGGTATACTCTGGAAACACCATATATTTT
>TRBJ1-2|TRBV11-2|once|-
CASSSPRAWRNYGYTF
TGTGCCAGCAGCTCCCCGCGGGCATGGAGGAACTATGGCTACACCTTC
>TRBJ1-2|TRBV29-1|-|TRBD1
CSVGLGQGDPGGYTF
TGCAGCGTTGGCCTGGGACAGGGGGACCCAGGTGGCTACACCTTC
>TRBJ2-7|TRBV24-1|-|TRBD1
CATSPRGSYEQYF
TGTGCCACCTCACCCAGGGGGTCCTACGAGCAGTACTTC
>TRBJ2-2|TRBV30|-|-
CAWSVLAGNGELFF
TGTGCCTGGAGTGTACTGGCGGGTAACGGGGAGCTGTTTTTT
>TRBJ2-1|TRBV5-4|-|-
CASSLGLLTINEQFF
TGTGCCAGCAGCTTGGGACTCCTAACAATAAATGAGCAGTTCTTC
>TRBJ2-7|TRBV6-2/TRBV6-3|few|TRBD2
CASSLREGSYEQYF
TGTGCCAGCAGTTTGCGGGAGGGCTCCTACGAGCAGTACTTC
>TRBJ2-1|TRBV20-1|-|-
CSATGYNEQFF
TGCAGTGCTACAGGGTACAATGAGCAGTTCTTC
>TRBJ2-1|TRBV28|-|TRBD2
CASSDGHRDYQEKSGSYNEQFF
TGTGCCAGCAGTGATGGCCATCGGGACTATCAGGAGAAGAGCGGCTCCTACAATGAGCAGTTCTTC
>TRBJ2-1|TRBV7-9|-|TRBD2
CASSLRGDEQFF
TGTGCCAGCAGCTTACGGGGGGATGAGCAGTTCTTC
>TRBJ2-5|TRBV3-1/TRBV3-2|-|-
CASSQSGETQYF
TGTGCCAGCAGCCAATCAGGGGAGACCCAGTACTTC
>TRBJ2-3|TRBV6-5|-|-
CASRMTASTDTQYF
TGTGCCAGCAGGATGACAGCTAGCACAGATACGCAGTATTTT
>TRBJ2-2|TRBV14|-|-
CASSLVQPQGTGELFF
TGTGCCAGCAGCCTAGTTCAGCCCCAGGGAACCGGGGAGCTGTTTTTT